This T cell receptor (beta chain) was sequenced in a study of blood T cell repertoires in COVID-19. Study as a whole: There were acute and convalescent COVID-19 samples, and they came from the United States, Italy and Spain. The cDNA or gDNA used as material had been derived from T cells, B-cell-depleted T cells, or PBMCs.

Profiled with immunoSEQ multiplex PCR; TCRdb holds only in-frame clones, not every one. Here the sample spans approximately 470,000 clones, about 85% being singletons. Enrolled through a virtual design, the participants were between 18 and 89 years of age and came from about two dozen US areas. Participants were placed into cohorts based on the clinical history they reported. This CDR3 has 17 amino acids. Germline V gene sequence: CDR1 KGHSH, CDR2 LQKENI. The J segment lost 3 bases and the V segment lost 4 bases, leaving 13 bases of the junction unmatched. The material sequenced was PBMCs or T cells enriched from blood (not recorded which). The origin of this receptor is a woman aged 18-35 years who had recovered from COVID-19. The chain employs TRBV18 and TRBJ1-1; 8 bases align to TRBD1. This CDR3 is CASSLFQGAPGDTEAFF. The CDR3, as DNA: TGTGCCAGCTCACTTTTCCAGGGGGCCCCCGGAGACACTGAAGCTTTCTTT.